A selection of T cell receptor beta chains follows, all from one sample in a study of cytomegalovirus exposure and HLA in healthy donors. Assay: immunoSEQ multiplex PCR; the TCRdb copy retains only in-frame clones and omits some. The sample contains 110,000 or so clones, roughly 90% of which appear only once. The source material was PBMCs. The receptors originated from a woman aged 18-29 years in good health and CMV-seronegative. Each CDR3 is given with its conserved first and last residue. Each record gives: clone size, D gene, CDR3 length, J gene, V gene, CDR3 DNA, CDR3 protein. The D gene is left open where the match is weak. Clone size appears in some rows only: once, few, many, or a class for an expanded clone.

clone size: NA; D gene: NA; CDR3 length: 14; J gene: TRBJ1-1; V gene: TRBV28; CDR3 DNA: TGTGCCAGCAGCCCGGCGGGGGTGGGCACTGAAGCTTTCTTT; CDR3 protein: CASSPAGVGTEAFF
clone size: NA; D gene: NA; CDR3 length: 12; J gene: TRBJ2-7; V gene: TRBV29-1; CDR3 DNA: TGCAGCACCCGGACAGCAGCCTACGAGCAGTACTTC; CDR3 protein: CSTRTAAYEQYF
clone size: NA; D gene: NA; CDR3 length: 12; J gene: TRBJ2-3; V gene: TRBV11-3; CDR3 DNA: TGTGCCAGCAGCTTAGCAGGAGATACGCAGTATTTT; CDR3 protein: CASSLAGDTQYF
clone size: NA; D gene: NA; CDR3 length: 17; J gene: TRBJ2-7; V gene: TRBV5-1; CDR3 DNA: TGCGCCAGCAGCTCGGGGGGACAGGCCCGGGCCTATCACGAGCAGTACTTC; CDR3 protein: CASSSGGQARAYHEQYF
clone size: NA; D gene: NA; CDR3 length: 14; J gene: TRBJ1-2; V gene: TRBV19; CDR3 DNA: TGTGCCAGTAGTCCCGAAGGGGGTAACTATGGCTACACCTTC; CDR3 protein: CASSPEGGNYGYTF
clone size: NA; D gene: NA; CDR3 length: 13; J gene: TRBJ1-4; V gene: TRBV30; CDR3 DNA: TGTGCCTGGATGGGGGGAACTAATGAAAAACTGTTTTTT; CDR3 protein: CAWMGGTNEKLFF
clone size: NA; D gene: TRBD1; CDR3 length: 17; J gene: TRBJ1-4; V gene: TRBV7-9; CDR3 DNA: TGTGCCAGCAGTACAGGGGGCTCATCTGCAACTAATGAAAAACTGTTTTTT; CDR3 protein: CASSTGGSSATNEKLFF
clone size: NA; D gene: TRBD1; CDR3 length: 14; J gene: TRBJ2-5; V gene: TRBV7-9; CDR3 DNA: TGTGCCAGCAGCTTTACAGGGGGCACAGAGACCCAGTACTTC; CDR3 protein: CASSFTGGTETQYF
clone size: NA; D gene: NA; CDR3 length: 16; J gene: TRBJ2-3; V gene: TRBV4-3; CDR3 DNA: TGCGCCAGCAGCCAAAAGTGGGGCGGGGCGGGAGATACGCAGTATTTT; CDR3 protein: CASSQKWGGAGDTQYF
clone size: few; D gene: TRBD2; CDR3 length: 17; J gene: TRBJ2-2; V gene: TRBV7-9; CDR3 DNA: TGTGCCAGCAGTCAAGGAAGACTAGCGGGAGATACCGGGGAGCTGTTTTTT; CDR3 protein: CASSQGRLAGDTGELFF